The present T cell receptor (beta chain) was sequenced within a study of CD8+ T cells in alopecia areata. Background on the study: Twice a day, 5 to 10 mg of oral tofacitinib was administered to treated patients. Tofacitinib lasted 6 to 18 months, then 6 months off drug. Study findings and constraints: The study found higher clonality in lesional than normal scalp, especially in alopecia totalis/universalis. Sequencing of scalp samples also includes resident alphabeta T cells from normal skin.

As for this clone: Its antigen is not identified.

Trimming removed 0 bases at V and 3 bases at J, with 11 bases between. This CDR3 spans 15 amino acids. Germline V gene lookup returns CDR1 SGDLS and CDR2 YYNGEE. Extracted RNA was reverse transcribed into cDNA, the sequencing template. This table comes from immunoSEQ multiplex PCR, and its TCRdb copy is limited to in-frame clones, with some not included. The profile covers under 250,000 clones, with more than 45% appearing a single time and around 0.44% taken by the ten largest. The genes are TRBV9 and TRBJ2-3, with D perhaps matching TRBD1 (7 bases). This TCR came from a human donor with alopecia areata. The sample in question was CD4+ T cells sorted from blood, obtained at week 0. This chain's CDR3 is CASSVVQGGTDTQYF. The CDR3 DNA reads as TGTGCCAGCAGCGTAGTCCAGGGGGGAACAGATACGCAGTATTTT.